A single sample gave rise to the 30 T cell receptor beta chains below, sequenced in a study of blood T cells in healthy people across ages. Sample-barcoded 5' priming and a J-beta primer mix drove a second PCR of roughly 6 to 12 cycles. One entry per CDR3 protein results from TCRdb running MiXCR on the 5' RACE reads. Here the sample spans 550,000 to 800,000 distinct CDR3 sequences, approximately 30% being singletons. The sample comprised blood. The source of these receptors is a woman older than 75 in good health.

This clonotype occurred many times. The chain carries TRBV7-3 and TRBJ1-1; TRBD1 matches 9 bases. Germline V gene lookup returns CDR1 SGHTA and CDR2 FQGTGA. V shed 4 bases and J 0 bases; nucleotides not matched to a gene: 3. CDR3 size: 15 residues. The CDR3 loop is CASSSGQGMNTEAFF. The CDR3 coding sequence is TGTGCCAGCAGCTCGGGACAGGGAATGAACACTGAAGCTTTCTTT.

This clonotype was found many times. The V and J genes are TRBV7-2 and TRBJ2-1; 8 nucleotides match TRBD2. This CDR3 has 16 amino acids. The trim removed 5 bases at V and 3 bases at J, leaving 9 bases unmatched. Germline CDR1 and CDR2: SGHTA and FQGNSA. The CDR3 coding sequence is TGTGCCAGCAGCACGTCGGCGGGGGGTCTCTACAATGAGCAGTTCTTC. Residues: CASSTSAGGLYNEQFF.

V usage is TRBV24-1 and J usage is TRBJ2-1, with 8 bases lining up with TRBD2. Germline loops: CDR1 KGHDR, CDR2 SFDVKD. V shed 7 bases, J shed 3 bases, and the junction held 7 bases outside the gene matches. The CDR3 sequence is 15 residues long. The CDR3, as DNA: TGTGCCACCAGCAGACCGGGACTAGACTACAATGAGCAGTTCTTC. Translated, it gives CATSRPGLDYNEQFF.

This clonotype was observed at least ten times. V and J are TRBV30 and TRBJ2-5; D is unresolved. The germline V gene encodes CDR1 GTSNPN and CDR2 SVGIG (reference sequence). Trimming removed 4 bases at V and 2 bases at J, with 5 bases between. The CDR3 is 11 amino acids. The CDR3 loop is CAWKQQETQYF. Written as DNA, the CDR3 is TGTGCCTGGAAACAGCAAGAGACCCAGTACTTC.

This clonotype was counted ten times or more. The chain combines TRBV7-2 with TRBJ1-1; 7 bases fit TRBD1. J gave up 7 bases and V 3 bases, and 8 bases lay outside the gene matches. CDR3 length: 14 amino acids. CDR1 and CDR2 (germline): SGHTA, FQGNSA. The CDR3 bases are TGTGCCAGCAGCTTCCCGGGACAGAGGCTTGAAGCTTTCTTT. As protein: CASSFPGQRLEAFF. The whole variable domain, filled in from reference TRBV7-2 and TRBJ1-1, reads GAGVSQSPSNKVTEKGKDVELRCDPISGHTALYWYRQSLGQGLEFLIYFQGNSAPDKSGLPSDRFSAERTGGSVSTLTIQRTQQEDSAVYLCASSFPGQRLEAFFGQGTRLTVV.

A word on this clonotype: One base away lies a much larger clone, so this may be a sequencing read error. This chain links TRBV5-1 with TRBJ1-1; D is possibly TRBD1 (5 bases). V gave up 2 bases and J gave up 8 bases, with 7 bases separating them. The CDR3 totals 11 residues. Germline CDR1 reads SGHRS; CDR2 reads YFSETQ. CDR3: CASSFDREAFF. The DNA of the CDR3 is TGCGCCAGCAGCTTTGACAGAGAAGCTTTCTTT.

The chain employs TRBV28 and TRBJ1-2; TRBD1 is a possible D gene (5 bases). The germline V and J ends were trimmed by 4 bases and 4 bases, with 16 bases remaining between them. Germline V lookup: CDR1 MDHEN, CDR2 SYDVKM. The CDR3 runs to 15 residues. CDR3 nucleotides: TGTGCCAGCAGTTCCTGGGGGAGGGTAGGCTATGGCTACACCTTC. Protein product: CASSSWGRVGYGYTF.

This clonotype was observed at least ten times. The chain couples TRBV29-1 to TRBJ2-1; D is possibly TRBD1 (7 bases). With 8 bases removed from V and 4 bases from J, the gap between germline ends came to 15 bases. Germline CDR1 SQVTM, CDR2 ANQGSEA. The CDR3 has 13 amino acids. For the CDR3, the DNA is TGCAGCCTCGGGGGACAGCCTTACAATGAGCAGTTCTTC. It encodes CSLGGQPYNEQFF.

This rearrangement joins TRBV6-4 to TRBJ2-1; 11 positions match TRBD2. The CDR3 is 16 amino acids. Unmatched junction bases numbered 0, after V lost 0 bases and J lost 2 bases. The germline V gene has CDR1 MRHNA and CDR2 SNTAGT. CDR3 in amino acids: CASSDSTSGAYNEQFF. The DNA for the CDR3 is TGTGCCAGCAGTGACTCGACTAGCGGGGCCTACAATGAGCAGTTCTTC.

A note on this clonotype: As the CDR3 is not closed by the conserved phenylalanine or tryptophan, this likely results from a read error. The chain carries TRBV15 and TRBJ2-7, with TRBD1 as a possible D gene (5 bases). Germline loops: CDR1 LNHNV, CDR2 YYDKDF (reference sequence). This CDR3 is built from 15 residues. The CDR3 spells CATSSPGAVSYEQYC. In nucleotides, the CDR3 is TGCGCCACCAGCTCTCCTGGGGCAGTCTCCTACGAGCAGTACTGC.

This clonotype came up many times. The V call is TRBV18, the J call TRBJ2-1; D is uncertain. Germline CDR1 KGHSH, CDR2 LQKENI. CDR3 length: 16 amino acids. V was shortened by 3 bases and J by 2 bases, with 14 bases between the two germline ends. CDR3 in amino acids: CASSPNVDFTYNEQFF. DNA for the CDR3: TGTGCCAGCTCACCGAATGTGGATTTCACCTACAATGAGCAGTTCTTC.

Points on this clonotype: The junction and the germline gene differ at one end; a read error may be behind it. V and J are TRBV7-2 and TRBJ1-2; D unresolved. CDR1 is SGHTA, CDR2 FQGNSA, per germline. The CDR3 totals 12 residues. The CDR3 loop is CASRLVEYGYTF. Here the CDR3 DNA reads TGTGCCAGCAGATTAGTGGAGTATGGCTACACCTTC.

This clonotype was found many times. The chain employs TRBV5-1 and TRBJ2-3; 10 nucleotides agree with TRBD2. The CDR3 consists of 15 residues. The germline V gene has CDR1 SGHRS and CDR2 YFSETQ. V shed 0 bases, J shed 6 bases, and the junction held 4 bases outside the gene matches. CDR3 in DNA: TGCGCCAGCAGCTTGGCTAGCGGGGGCAGGGATACGCAGTATTTT. This codes for CASSLASGGRDTQYF. Full variable domain (outside the CDR3, taken from reference TRBV5-1 and TRBJ2-3): KAGVTQTPRYLIKTRGQQVTLSCSPISGHRSVSWYQQTPGQGLQFLFEYFSETQRNKGNFPGRFSGRQFSNSRSEMNVSTLELGDSALYLCASSLASGGRDTQYFGPGTRLTVL.

V usage is TRBV20-1 and J usage is TRBJ2-4; 7 nucleotides line up with TRBD1. The DNA matches TRBJ2-7 better at its end, which makes the J call doubtful. From germline, CDR1 is DFQATT and CDR2 SNEGSKA (reference sequence). This CDR3 region has 13 residues. CDR3: CSAPRDSGYEQYF. CDR3 coding DNA: TGCAGTGCCCCCCGGGACAGCGGCTACGAGCAGTACTTC.

This clonotype has a count of ten or more. The rearrangement joins TRBV20-1 to TRBJ1-2; 7 bases are shared with TRBD1. In germline, CDR1 is DFQATT, CDR2 SNEGSKA (reference sequence). The CDR3 has 13 amino acids. The ends lost 6 bases at V and 6 bases at J; junction bases unmatched: 10. The CDR3 loop is CSAEPRGENGYTF. CDR3 in DNA: TGCAGTGCCGAACCCAGGGGGGAGAATGGCTACACCTTC.

This clonotype was detected ten times or more. The CDR3 is CASSLARRSNEKLFF. CDR3 DNA: TGTGCCAGCAGCTTAGCTCGCAGATCTAATGAAAAACTGTTTTTT. J is TRBJ1-4 and V is TRBV7-9, with D hard to call. The CDR3 runs 15 residues. Germline loops: CDR1 SEHNR, CDR2 FQNEAQ (reference sequence). Trimming shortened V by 0 bases and J by 3 bases, and 8 bases separated the two germline ends.

The chain joins TRBV6-2 or TRBV6-3 to TRBJ1-4, with a weak D call TRBD1 (5 bases). From germline, CDR1 is MNHEY and CDR2 SVGEGT. The V end lost 6 bases, the J end lost 6 bases, and 17 bases lay between the germline ends. The CDR3 spans 15 residues. This chain's CDR3 is CASRPSGTRDEKLFF. CDR3 coding DNA: TGTGCCAGCAGACCTAGCGGGACCCGGGATGAAAAACTGTTTTTT.

The table lists this clonotype with a few counts. With a much larger clone just one base away, this may be a read error. J is TRBJ1-2 and V is TRBV9, with unresolved D. There are 14 residues in the CDR3. Germline V gives CDR1 SGDLS, CDR2 YYNGEE. This chain's CDR3 is CASSVGGGFNGCTF. In DNA form, the CDR3 reads TGTGCCAGCAGCGTAGGTGGAGGTTTTAATGGCTGCACCTTC.

In this sample, this clonotype turned up many times. CDR3 DNA: TGTGCCAGCAGTTACCACCCCCCGAGAGACATTCAGTACTTC. This gives the protein CASSYHPPRDIQYF. The gene calls are TRBV6-2 or TRBV6-3 and TRBJ2-4; no definite D call. Trimming stripped 2 bases from V and 8 bases from J, with 13 bases between. Germline loops: CDR1 MNHEY, CDR2 SVGEGT. CDR3 length: 14 amino acids.

This clonotype was seen at least ten times. The V call is TRBV5-6, the J call TRBJ2-7, with 11 positions matching TRBD2. The V segment lost 4 bases and the J segment 3 bases; nucleotides outside the gene matches: 9. This CDR3 spans 16 amino acids. Germline loops: CDR1 SGHDT, CDR2 YYEEEE. CDR3 amino acids: CASSLSLAGGIYEQYF. CDR3 DNA: TGTGCCAGCAGCCTTAGCCTAGCGGGGGGAATCTACGAGCAGTACTTC.

At least ten counts were recorded for this clonotype. V usage is TRBV5-1 and J usage is TRBJ2-3, with 11 bases matching TRBD2. In germline, CDR1 is SGHRS, CDR2 YFSETQ. V lost 3 bases and J lost 1; bases outside the gene matches: 4. This CDR3 comprises 16 residues. The CDR3 sequence: CASSSTSGARTDTQYF. The CDR3 coding sequence is TGCGCCAGCAGCTCGACTAGCGGGGCCCGCACAGATACGCAGTATTTT.

This clonotype was counted between two and nine times. The gene calls are TRBV30 and TRBJ1-6; no reliable D call. The germline V and J ends were trimmed by 5 bases and 10 bases, with 15 bases remaining between them. Germline CDR1 and CDR2: GTSNPN and SVGIG (reference sequence). The CDR3 covers 13 residues. The CDR3 protein is CAWQAGDSSPLHF. CDR3 DNA sequence: TGTGCCTGGCAAGCCGGGGATTCGTCACCCCTCCACTTT.

The chain couples TRBV20-1 to TRBJ1-1; the D gene is possibly TRBD1 (5 bases). Looked up from germline, CDR1 is DFQATT and CDR2 is SNEGSKA (reference sequence). V shed 1 base and J shed 0 bases, with 12 bases lying between them. The CDR3 loop spans 15 amino acids. The CDR3, as DNA: TGCAGTGCTAGAGTGTCGGACACCCTGAACACTGAAGCTTTCTTT. Translating gives CSARVSDTLNTEAFF.

The chain links TRBV9 to TRBJ2-3; 14 bases map to TRBD2. The CDR3 totals 18 residues. With 3 bases clipped from V and 4 bases from J, the junction kept 10 bases outside the gene matches. Germline CDR1 SGDLS, CDR2 YYNGEE. In nucleotides, the CDR3 is TGTGCCAGCAGCGCCATTGGACTAGCGGGAGGTTTTGCAGATACGCAGTATTTT. Protein product: CASSAIGLAGGFADTQYF.

This clonotype was observed many times. The V call is TRBV2, the J call TRBJ2-7; no definite D call. Trimming left V 2 bases short and J 7 bases short, with 9 bases between. The CDR3 runs to 12 residues. Germline V lookup: CDR1 SNHLY, CDR2 FYNNEI. Here the CDR3 DNA reads TGTGCCAGCAGTGAAACTGTCGTTGAGCAGTACTTC. Amino acids: CASSETVVEQYF.

As to this clonotype: A junction end diverges from the germline sequence, so it may reflect a read error. V usage is TRBV7-8 and J usage is TRBJ2-7; the D gene could be TRBD1 or TRBD2 (5 bases each). Germline CDR1 reads SGHVS; CDR2 reads FQNEAQ. The length of the CDR3 is 13 residues. Here the CDR3 DNA reads TGTGCCAGCAGCCGAAGTCCGTCCGGGGCCACGTTCTTC. Protein: CASSRSPSGATFF.

This clonotype was recorded a few times. V usage is TRBV14 and J usage is TRBJ1-1, with D possibly TRBD1 on 6 matching bases. CDR1 is SGHDN and CDR2 is FVKESK in the germline V gene. The CDR3 spans 14 residues. Trimming stripped 3 bases from V and 5 bases from J, with 13 bases between. The CDR3 region is CASSQDSFYTEAFF. Written as DNA, the CDR3 is TGTGCCAGCAGCCAGGACAGTTTTTATACTGAAGCTTTCTTT.

The chain combines TRBV5-6 with TRBJ1-2, with TRBD1 as a possible D gene (5 bases). The CDR3 is 15 amino acids. V shed 1 base and J shed 2 bases, with 12 bases lying between them. Germline CDR1 SGHDT, CDR2 YYEEEE. In nucleotides, the CDR3 is TGTGCCAGCAGCTTGAGGGACCAACTAAACTATGGCTACACCTTC. Protein sequence: CASSLRDQLNYGYTF. Together with reference TRBV5-6 and TRBJ1-2, the CDR3 gives the full variable domain: DAGVTQSPTHLIKTRGQQVTLRCSPKSGHDTVSWYQQALGQGPQFIFQYYEEEERQRGNFPDRFSGHQFPNYSSELNVNALLLGDSALYLCASSLRDQLNYGYTFGSGTRLTVV.

This clonotype was observed many times. The CDR3 spells CSARLAGVTDTQYF. The CDR3 nucleotides read TGCAGTGCGAGACTAGCGGGGGTTACAGATACGCAGTATTTT. V gene TRBV20-1 combines with J gene TRBJ2-3, with 12 bases matching TRBD2. Germline trimming cut 6 bases from V and 3 bases from J; bases unmatched to any gene: 4. Germline V lookup: CDR1 DFQATT, CDR2 SNEGSKA (reference sequence). The CDR3 is made up of 14 amino acids.

This clonotype occurred many times. This sequence joins TRBV5-1 and TRBJ1-2, with 10 bases identical to TRBD1. V gave up 3 bases and J gave up 4 bases; unmatched junction bases: 9. Looked up from germline, CDR1 is SGHRS and CDR2 is YFSETQ. This CDR3 has 16 amino acids. The CDR3 DNA is TGCGCCAGCAGCTCTCGCGGGACAGGGGATCCCTATGGCTACACCTTC. Protein: CASSSRGTGDPYGYTF.